This T cell receptor beta chain was captured by sequencing in a study of radiotherapy plus CTLA-4 blockade in lung cancer. V shed 3 bases and J 5 bases; nucleotides not matched to a gene: 9. The length of the CDR3 is 16 residues. The germline V gene encodes CDR1 KGHSH and CDR2 LQKENI. Assay: immunoSEQ multiplex PCR; the TCRdb copy retains only in-frame clones and omits some. This repertoire shows 80,000 to 95,000 clones, roughly four fifths found once; its top ten account for under 30%. The V call is TRBV18, the J call TRBJ2-5, with 10 bases lining up with TRBD2. This TCR was sampled from a human donor with non-small cell lung cancer that progressed on radiotherapy plus ipilimumab. Material: peripheral blood, obtained from a patient treated with radiotherapy plus ipilimumab. The CDR3 protein is CASSPPSGSRQETQYF. The DNA for the CDR3 is TGTGCCAGCTCACCCCCTAGCGGGAGCCGTCAGGAGACCCAGTACTTC.